The entry below gives a single T cell receptor (beta chain) sequence along with its context. This sample stems from a study of Ad26.COV2.S vaccination and SARS-CoV-2 variants. V lost 3 bases and J 2 bases, leaving 15 bases between the germline ends. This CDR3 comprises 15 residues. Germline CDR1 is SGDLS and CDR2 is YYNGEE. Clones were sequenced by immunoSEQ multiplex PCR, and TCRdb holds only the in-frame ones, with some missing. The sample lists about 350,000 clones; about 87% were seen once. Stated treatment: around 19 received Ad26.COV2.S at low or high dose, single or two shots; a few received placebo; per-sample allocation not given. Repertoires come from day 63 after the first vaccine or placebo injection.

The sequenced sample was peripheral blood, obtained in a trial of Ad26.COV2.S vaccine versus placebo. The rearrangement joins TRBV9 to TRBJ2-7; TRBD2 might be the D (5 bases). The receptor comes from a person between 18 and 65 years old who received the Ad26.COV2.S COVID-19 vaccine or a placebo. CDR3: CASSAREGRTYEQYF. The CDR3 bases are TGTGCCAGCAGCGCCCGCGAGGGCCGGACCTACGAGCAGTACTTC.